The present TCR beta chain was sequenced within a study of T cells in Graves' hyperthyroidism and ophthalmopathy. The overall study: At initial diagnosis, before any treatment had begun, peripheral blood was obtained.

Regarding the study as a whole: Blood also carried most thyroid clonotypes expanded above 0.001.

In the ophthalmopathy cohort, Clinical Activity Score was at least 3, NOSPECS grade at least 4, and duration under 3 months. RNA transcripts provided the source from which TCR beta CDR3 regions were amplified. TCR CDR3 underwent first-round RT-PCR with the HTBI primer set. TCRdb re-called the multiplex PCR reads with MiXCR, one entry per CDR3 protein. The sample holds 360,000 or so distinct CDR3 sequences; around 15% are singletons and the top ten take about 21%. This clonotype was picked up many times. The antigen is unknown. CDR1 and CDR2 from the germline V gene are KGHSH and LQKENI. V was pared by 0 bases and J by 2 bases, with 11 bases between. The CDR3 has 15 residues.

The source is a woman aged 55-69 years with Graves' ophthalmopathy. V usage is TRBV18 and J usage is TRBJ2-7; a possible D gene is TRBD2 (5 bases). What was sequenced was blood. Here the CDR3 DNA reads TGTGCCAGCTCACCACCCAGCGGTCAAACCTACGAGCAGTACTTC. Protein: CASSPPSGQTYEQYF.